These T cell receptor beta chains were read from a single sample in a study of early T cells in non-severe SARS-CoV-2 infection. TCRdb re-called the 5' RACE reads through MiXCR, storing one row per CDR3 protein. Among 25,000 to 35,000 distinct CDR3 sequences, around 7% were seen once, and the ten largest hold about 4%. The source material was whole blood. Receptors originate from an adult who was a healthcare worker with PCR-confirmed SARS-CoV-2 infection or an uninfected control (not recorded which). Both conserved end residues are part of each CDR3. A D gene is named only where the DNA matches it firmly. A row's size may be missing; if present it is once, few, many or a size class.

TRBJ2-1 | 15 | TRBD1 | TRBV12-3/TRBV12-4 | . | CASSFRTGPPNEQFF | TGTGCCAGCAGTTTTCGGACAGGGCCCCCTAATGAGCAGTTCTTC
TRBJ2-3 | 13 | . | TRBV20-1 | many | CSATSVSTDTQYF | TGCAGTGCTACTAGCGTTAGCACAGATACGCAGTATTTT
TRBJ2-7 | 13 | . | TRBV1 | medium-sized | CTSSLDVAYEQYF | TGCACCAGCAGCCTGGACGTAGCCTACGAGCAGTACTTC
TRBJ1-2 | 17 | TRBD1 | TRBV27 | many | CASSLDATGREVYGYTF | TGTGCCAGCAGTTTAGATGCGACAGGGAGGGAGGTCTATGGCTACACCTTC
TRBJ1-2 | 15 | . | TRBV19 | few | CASSRTAQTNYGYTF | TGTGCCAGTAGTAGAACAGCGCAGACTAACTATGGCTACACCTTC
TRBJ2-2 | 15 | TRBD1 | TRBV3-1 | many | CASSQGDRDTGELFF | TGTGCCAGCAGCCAAGGGGACAGGGACACCGGGGAGCTGTTTTTT
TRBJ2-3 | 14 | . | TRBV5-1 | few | CASSLQEGEGAQYF | TGCGCCAGCAGCTTGCAGGAGGGTGAAGGTGCGCAGTATTTT
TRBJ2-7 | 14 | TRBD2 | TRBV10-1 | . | CASSVGRGPYEQYF | TGCGCCAGCAGTGTAGGGAGGGGACCCTACGAGCAGTACTTC
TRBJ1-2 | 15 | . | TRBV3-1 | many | CASSRKMDGAYGYTF | TGTGCCAGCAGCCGAAAAATGGACGGGGCCTATGGCTACACCTTC
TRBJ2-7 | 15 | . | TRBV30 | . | CAWSVTGTSSYEQYF | TGTGCCTGGAGTGTGACCGGGACTTCATCCTACGAGCAGTACTTC
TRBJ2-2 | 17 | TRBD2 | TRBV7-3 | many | CASSRDRTSGRSGELFF | TGTGCCAGCAGCCGAGACCGGACTAGCGGGAGATCCGGGGAGCTGTTTTTT
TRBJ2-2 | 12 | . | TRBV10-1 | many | CASSELGGELFF | TGCGCCAGCAGTGAGTTGGGCGGGGAGCTGTTTTTT
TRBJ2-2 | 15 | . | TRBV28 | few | CASRPGPSNTGELFF | TGTGCCAGCAGGCCGGGACCGTCGAACACCGGGGAGCTGTTTTTT
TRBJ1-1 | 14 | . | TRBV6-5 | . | CASSSGSEYTEAFF | TGTGCCAGCAGCTCCGGTAGTGAGTACACTGAAGCTTTCTTT
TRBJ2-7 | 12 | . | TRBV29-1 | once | CSGQTGSYEQYF | TGCAGCGGGCAGACAGGTTCCTACGAGCAGTACTTC
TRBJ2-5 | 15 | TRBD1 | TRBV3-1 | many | CASSQAGGGQETQYF | TGTGCCAGCAGCCAAGCAGGGGGTGGCCAAGAGACCCAGTACTTC
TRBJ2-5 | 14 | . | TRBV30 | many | CAWSAKTIQETQYF | TGTGCCTGGAGTGCCAAGACTATCCAAGAGACCCAGTACTTC
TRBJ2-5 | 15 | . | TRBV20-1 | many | CSAPPAEGHQETQYF | TGCAGTGCTCCTCCAGCGGAGGGGCATCAAGAGACCCAGTACTTC
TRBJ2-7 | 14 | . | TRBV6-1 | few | CASSEGPSGDEQYF | TGTGCCAGCAGTGAGGGCCCGAGTGGGGACGAGCAGTACTTC
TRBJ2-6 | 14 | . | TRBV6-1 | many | CASSDVSGANVLTF | TGTGCCAGCAGTGATGTCTCTGGGGCCAACGTCCTGACTTTC
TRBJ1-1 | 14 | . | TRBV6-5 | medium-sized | CASNEREALAEAFF | TGTGCCAGCAACGAGAGGGAGGCCCTGGCTGAAGCTTTCTTT
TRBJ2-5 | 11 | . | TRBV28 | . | CASSLVETQYF | TGTGCCAGCAGTTTGGTGGAGACCCAGTACTTC
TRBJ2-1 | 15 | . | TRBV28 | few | CASSLRLLATNEQFF | TGTGCCAGCAGTTTAAGGTTGTTAGCGACCAATGAGCAGTTCTTC
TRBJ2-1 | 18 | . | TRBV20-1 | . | CSARPPGAPGRTYNEQFF | TGCAGTGCTAGACCCCCGGGAGCCCCAGGCCGTACGTACAATGAGCAGTTCTTC
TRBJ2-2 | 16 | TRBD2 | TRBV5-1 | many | CAIRGLAGTNTGELFF | TGCGCCATCCGTGGGCTAGCGGGAACGAACACCGGGGAGCTGTTTTTT
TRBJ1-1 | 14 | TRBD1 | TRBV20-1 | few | CSATGQGENTEAFF | TGCAGTGCTACCGGACAGGGGGAGAACACTGAAGCTTTCTTT
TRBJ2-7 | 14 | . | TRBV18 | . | CASSPASSSYEQYF | TGTGCCAGCTCACCGGCTTCCAGCTCCTACGAGCAGTACTTC
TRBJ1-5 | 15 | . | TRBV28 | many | CASSLVLMGNQPQHF | TGTGCCAGCAGTTTGGTCCTCATGGGTAATCAGCCCCAGCATTTT
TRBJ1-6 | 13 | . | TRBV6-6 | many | CASSYSWDSPLHF | TGTGCCAGCAGTTACTCGTGGGATTCACCCCTCCACTTT
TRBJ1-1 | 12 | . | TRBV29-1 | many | CSAGRLNTEAFF | TGCAGCGCCGGACGGCTGAACACTGAAGCTTTCTTT
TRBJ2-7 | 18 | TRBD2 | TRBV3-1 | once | CASSQDGTSGRASYEQYF | TGTGCCAGCAGCCAAGATGGGACTAGCGGGAGGGCGTCCTACGAGCAGTACTTC
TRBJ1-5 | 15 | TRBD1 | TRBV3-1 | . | CASSITGDSNQPQHF | TGTGCCAGCAGCATTACAGGGGATAGCAATCAGCCCCAGCATTTT
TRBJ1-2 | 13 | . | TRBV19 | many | CASSRTAIYGYTF | TGTGCCAGTAGTAGAACAGCAATCTATGGCTACACCTTC
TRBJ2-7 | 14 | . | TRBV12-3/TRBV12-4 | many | CASSLGLRLYEQYF | TGTGCCAGCAGTTTAGGTTTGAGGTTATACGAGCAGTACTTC
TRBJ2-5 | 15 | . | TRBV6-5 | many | CASSPSGTPRGTQYF | TGTGCCAGCAGTCCTTCCGGGACTCCAAGGGGGACCCAGTACTTC
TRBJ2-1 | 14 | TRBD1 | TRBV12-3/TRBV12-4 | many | CASRGQGTRNEQFF | TGTGCCAGCAGAGGACAGGGGACACGGAATGAGCAGTTCTTC
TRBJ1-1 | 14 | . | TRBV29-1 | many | CSVAPRGGYTEAFF | TGCAGCGTGGCACCCAGGGGCGGTTACACTGAAGCTTTCTTT
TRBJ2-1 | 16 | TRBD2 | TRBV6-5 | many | CASSRTSGSQGNEQFF | TGTGCCAGCAGTCGAACTAGCGGGAGCCAGGGCAATGAGCAGTTCTTC
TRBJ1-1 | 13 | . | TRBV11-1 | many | CASSTRWLTEAFF | TGTGCCAGCAGCACCCGCTGGTTGACTGAAGCTTTCTTT
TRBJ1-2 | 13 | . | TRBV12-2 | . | CAAGPLLLYGYTF | TGTGCGGCGGGACCCCTCCTGTTGTATGGCTACACCTTC
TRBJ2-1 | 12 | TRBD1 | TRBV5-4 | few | CASSFGQGEQFF | TGTGCCAGCAGCTTTGGACAGGGAGAGCAGTTCTTC
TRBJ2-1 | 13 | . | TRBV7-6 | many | CASSLIDRTEQFF | TGTGCCAGCAGCTTAATCGACAGGACTGAGCAGTTCTTC
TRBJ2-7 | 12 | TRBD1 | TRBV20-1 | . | CIANDRGTEQYF | TGCATTGCTAACGACAGGGGGACCGAGCAGTACTTC
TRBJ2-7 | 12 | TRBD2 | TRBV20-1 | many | CSARERENEQYF | TGCAGTGCTAGAGAGCGGGAGAACGAGCAGTACTTC
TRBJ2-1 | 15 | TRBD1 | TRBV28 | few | CASSRRDRPYNEQFF | TGTGCCAGCAGCCGCCGGGACAGACCCTACAATGAGCAGTTCTTC
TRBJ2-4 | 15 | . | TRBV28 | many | CASSLMGAGGDIQYF | TGTGCCAGCAGTTTAATGGGAGCAGGTGGGGACATTCAGTACTTC
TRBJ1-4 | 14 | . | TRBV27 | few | CASSLGGAGEKLFF | TGTGCCAGCAGTTTAGGGGGGGCGGGTGAAAAACTGTTTTTT
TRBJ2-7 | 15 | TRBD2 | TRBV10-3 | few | CAIGVREGYSYEQYF | TGTGCCATCGGCGTCCGGGAGGGTTACTCCTACGAGCAGTACTTC
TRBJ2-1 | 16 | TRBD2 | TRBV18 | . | CASSPPSLAGGDEQFF | TGTGCCAGCTCACCACCATCCCTAGCGGGAGGGGATGAGCAGTTCTTC
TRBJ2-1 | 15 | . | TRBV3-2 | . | CASSHGGSSYNEQFF | TGTGCCAGCAGCCACGGCGGGAGCTCCTACAATGAGCAGTTCTTC
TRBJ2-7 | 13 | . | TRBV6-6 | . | CASSPFEGFEQYF | TGTGCCAGCAGTCCTTTCGAGGGTTTCGAGCAGTACTTC
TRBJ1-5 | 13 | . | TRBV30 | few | CAWSGRENQPQHF | TGTGCCTGGTCTGGCAGAGAAAATCAGCCCCAGCATTTT
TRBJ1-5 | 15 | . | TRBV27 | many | CASSLRGAPNQPQHF | TGTGCCAGCAGTTTAAGAGGGGCCCCGAATCAGCCCCAGCATTTT
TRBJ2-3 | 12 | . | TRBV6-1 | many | CASTGGTDTQYF | TGTGCCAGCACAGGCGGAACAGATACGCAGTATTTT
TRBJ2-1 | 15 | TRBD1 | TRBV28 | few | CASSYRDSRYNEQFF | TGTGCCAGCAGTTACCGGGACAGTCGCTACAATGAGCAGTTCTTC
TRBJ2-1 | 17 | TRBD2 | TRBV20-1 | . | CSASVLAGGSFYNEQFF | TGCAGTGCTAGCGTACTAGCGGGAGGTTCCTTCTACAATGAGCAGTTCTTC
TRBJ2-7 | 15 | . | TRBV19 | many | CASSALAVSSYEQYF | TGTGCCAGTAGTGCCTTAGCGGTTAGCTCCTACGAGCAGTACTTC
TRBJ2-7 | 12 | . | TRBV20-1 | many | CSARPDSYEQYF | TGCAGTGCTAGACCGGACAGCTACGAGCAGTACTTC